A single sample is the source of the 13 T cell receptor beta chains below, sequenced in a study of cytomegalovirus exposure and HLA in healthy donors (dated by TCRdb to 2016 to 2017). Library construction relied on the immunoSEQ multiplex PCR assay. A mixture of 60 forward primers for TCR Vbeta segments and 13 reverse primers for TCR Jbeta segments was used in the multiplex PCR. TCRdb took this table from immuneACCESS and kept in-frame rearrangements with V and J called. Such tables lack part of the clones; where checked against another copy, unresolved V genes explain under half of the gap, and the rest is unexplained. The sample has a few hundred thousand clones on record, about 90% of them singletons. About 2.3% of the sample lies in the top ten. The sequencing input was PBMCs. These receptors were taken from a woman between 18 and 29 years old in good health and CMV-seronegative.

The chain carries TRBV14 and TRBJ2-7; D unresolved. The CDR3 is made up of 14 amino acids. Germline loops: CDR1 SGHDN, CDR2 FVKESK. V was clipped by 5 bases and J by 5 bases, with 16 bases between them. The CDR3 sequence: CASSLYTGFHEQYF. The CDR3 coding sequence is TGTGCCAGCAGCTTGTACACCGGGTTCCACGAGCAGTACTTC.

The chain uses TRBV19 and TRBJ1-1, with D unresolved. The V and J ends lost 2 bases and 1 base respectively, with 5 bases between them. This CDR3 spans 13 amino acids. Germline loops: CDR1 LNHDA, CDR2 SQIVND (reference sequence). The CDR3 region has the DNA TGTGCCAGTAGTATATCGAGGAACACTGAAGCTTTCTTT. Translating it yields CASSISRNTEAFF.

The chain has TRBV6-1 and TRBJ1-5; the D is unclear. This CDR3 has 15 amino acids. V was pared by 5 bases and J by 0 bases, with 11 bases between. Germline V gives CDR1 MNHNS, CDR2 SASEGT. Here the CDR3 reads CASSRVTISNQPQHF. As DNA, the CDR3 is TGTGCCAGCAGTAGAGTGACAATTAGCAATCAGCCCCAGCATTTT.

This chain links TRBV18 with TRBJ2-3, with TRBD2 as a possible D gene (5 bases). Germline loops: CDR1 KGHSH, CDR2 LQKENI. CDR3 length: 13 amino acids. Trimming took off 3 bases at V and 2 bases at J, with 6 bases between the two ends. The CDR3 bases are TGTGCCAGCTCACCCGGGGTCACAGATACGCAGTATTTT. This translates into CASSPGVTDTQYF. The full variable domain, its missing parts supplied by reference TRBV18 and TRBJ2-3, is NAGVMQNPRHLVRRRGQEARLRCSPMKGHSHVYWYRQLPEEGLKFMVYLQKENIIDESGMPKERFSAEFPKEGPSILRIQQVVRGDSAAYFCASSPGVTDTQYFGPGTRLTVL.

The V and J genes are TRBV7-7 and TRBJ1-1, with D hard to call. Trimming shortened V by 2 bases and J by 1 base, and 5 bases separated the two germline ends. This CDR3 region has 13 residues. The germline V gene encodes CDR1 SSHAT and CDR2 FNYEAQ (reference sequence). DNA of the CDR3: TGTGCCAGCAGCTTATTGCGGAACACTGAAGCTTTCTTT. Amino acids: CASSLLRNTEAFF.

V is TRBV6-4 and J is TRBJ1-2; D gene unclear. The length of the CDR3 is 11 residues. Between the trimmed V and J ends, which lost 0 bases and 8 bases, there was a span of 4 bases. The germline CDR1 and CDR2 sequences are MRHNA and SNTAGT. CDR3 nucleotide sequence: TGTGCCAGCAGTGACTCCGGGGGCTACACCTTC. It yields the protein CASSDSGGYTF.

This sequence joins TRBV11-2 and TRBJ2-2, with D possibly matching TRBD2 (6 bases). V lost 0 bases and J 1 base, leaving 6 bases between the germline ends. CDR1 is SGHAT and CDR2 is FQNNGV in the germline V gene. The CDR3 is 15 residues long. In DNA, the CDR3 is TGTGCCAGCAGCTTAGAGGGAGGGAACACCGGGGAGCTGTTTTTT. Protein: CASSLEGGNTGELFF.

This chain connects TRBV4-2 to TRBJ1-5; no reliable D call. V gave up 0 bases and J gave up 5 bases, with 5 bases separating them. This CDR3 comprises 13 residues. CDR1 is LGHNA, CDR2 YNFKEQ, per germline. The CDR3 nucleotides are TGTGCCAGCAGCCAAGACAGGTATCAGCCCCAGCATTTT. This gives the protein CASSQDRYQPQHF.

The chain has TRBV10-2 and TRBJ2-1; 11 bases fit TRBD2. The CDR3 runs to 19 residues. Germline assignment: CDR1 WSHSY and CDR2 SAAADI. After removal of 0 bases from V and 0 bases from J, the junction contained 7 bases not matched to a gene. CDR3 in amino acids: CASSESLGLAGPSYNEQFF. The CDR3 nucleotides are TGCGCCAGCAGTGAGTCCCTTGGACTAGCGGGCCCCTCCTACAATGAGCAGTTCTTC.

This chain joins TRBV21-1 and TRBJ1-2; TRBD1, the table's D call, was not compared with the DNA. TRBV21-1 is tagged as a pseudogene. CDR3 size: 12 residues. CDR3 region: CASSNRDVGYTF. The CDR3 nucleotides read TGTGCCAGCAGCAACAGGGATGTGGGCTACACCTTC.

This clone occurred once. The rearrangement joins TRBV18 to TRBJ2-7; TRBD2 might be the D (6 bases). Germline loops: CDR1 KGHSH, CDR2 LQKENI. The V end lost 3 bases, the J end lost 3 bases, and 9 bases lay between the germline ends. This CDR3 spans 13 amino acids. In nucleotides, the CDR3 is TGTGCCAGCTCACCTATGGAGGGCTACGAGCAGTACTTC. Amino acids: CASSPMEGYEQYF.

The chain employs TRBV27 and TRBJ2-3; TRBD2 matches at 7 bases. V gave up 3 bases and J gave up 2 bases; unmatched junction bases: 5. Germline values: CDR1 MNHEY, CDR2 SMNVEV (reference sequence). This CDR3 has 15 residues. The DNA for the CDR3 is TGTGCCAGCAGTTTCTTGGCGGGGGACACAGATACGCAGTATTTT. Translated: CASSFLAGDTDTQYF.

The chain combines TRBV7-8 with TRBJ1-5; TRBD1 is a possible D gene (6 bases). The CDR3 loop spans 16 amino acids. V lost 3 bases and J lost 0, with 12 bases in between. In germline, CDR1 is SGHVS, CDR2 FQNEAQ. CDR3 sequence: CASSLGDNYSNQPQHF. CDR3 in DNA: TGTGCCAGCAGCTTGGGGGACAATTATAGCAATCAGCCCCAGCATTTT.